This TCR beta chain was captured in a study of beta chain features in type 1 diabetes. Whole-study findings and limits: Healthy donors had naive, central memory and Treg TCRB repertoires that appeared less similar than those seen among patients. Amplification by PCR could prefer shorter templates, with the same effect in patients and controls. For TCRB rearrangement, an influence of HLA type remained unresolved here. Junctions at VDJ sites from type 1 diabetes patients had fewer insertions and more deletions.

The CDR3 extends over 19 amino acids. V trimming: 0 bases; J trimming: 3 bases; junction bases outside the gene matches: 14. CDR1 is LGHNA, CDR2 YSLEER, per germline. As every portion of the isolated RNA was reverse transcribed, the sequencing read expressed TCRB transcripts. The protocol was immunoSEQ multiplex PCR, while the TCRdb copy is restricted to in-frame clones and leaves out a portion. The table lists 130,000 to 150,000 clones, about 8.7% of them singletons. To note about this clone: The antigen is not known.

The chain links TRBV4-3 to TRBJ2-7, with TRBD1 identical over 10 bases. This TCR came from a man between 18 and 29 years old in good health. The sequencing input was central memory CD4+ T cells from blood. Written as DNA, the CDR3 is TGCGCCAGCAGCCAAGAAAGACAGGGGGCCTATAGTTGGGACTACGAGCAGTACTTC. Amino acid sequence: CASSQERQGAYSWDYEQYF.